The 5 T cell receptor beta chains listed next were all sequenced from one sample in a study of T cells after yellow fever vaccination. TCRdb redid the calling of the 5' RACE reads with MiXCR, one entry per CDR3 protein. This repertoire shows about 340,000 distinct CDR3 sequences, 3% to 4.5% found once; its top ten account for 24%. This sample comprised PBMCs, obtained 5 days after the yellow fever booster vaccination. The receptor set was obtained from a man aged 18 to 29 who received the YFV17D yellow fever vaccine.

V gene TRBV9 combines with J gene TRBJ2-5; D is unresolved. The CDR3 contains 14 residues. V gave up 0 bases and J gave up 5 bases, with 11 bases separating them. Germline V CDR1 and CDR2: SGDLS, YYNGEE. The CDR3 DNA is TGTGCCAGCAGCGTAGGATCTACAAGGGAGACCCAGTACTTC. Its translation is CASSVGSTRETQYF. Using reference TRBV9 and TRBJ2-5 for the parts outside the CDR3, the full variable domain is DSGVTQTPKHLITATGQRVTLRCSPRSGDLSVYWYQQSLDQGLQFLIQYYNGEERAKGNILERFSAQQFPDLHSELNLSSLELGDSALYFCASSVGSTRETQYFGPGTRLLVL.

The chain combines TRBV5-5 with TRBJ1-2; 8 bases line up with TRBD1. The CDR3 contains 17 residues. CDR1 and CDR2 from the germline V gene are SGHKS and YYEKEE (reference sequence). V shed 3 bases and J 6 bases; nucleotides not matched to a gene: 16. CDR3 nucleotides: TGTGCCAGCAGCTCCCGGGCAGGGGGCTACCCGGGCGATGGCTACACCTTC. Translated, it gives CASSSRAGGYPGDGYTF.

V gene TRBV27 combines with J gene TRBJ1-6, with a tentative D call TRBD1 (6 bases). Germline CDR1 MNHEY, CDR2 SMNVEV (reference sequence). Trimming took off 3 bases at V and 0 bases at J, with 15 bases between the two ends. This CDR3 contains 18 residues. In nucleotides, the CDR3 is TGTGCCAGCAGTTTGGCCCAACAGGGAAGCTCCTATAATTCACCCCTCCACTTT. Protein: CASSLAQQGSSYNSPLHF.

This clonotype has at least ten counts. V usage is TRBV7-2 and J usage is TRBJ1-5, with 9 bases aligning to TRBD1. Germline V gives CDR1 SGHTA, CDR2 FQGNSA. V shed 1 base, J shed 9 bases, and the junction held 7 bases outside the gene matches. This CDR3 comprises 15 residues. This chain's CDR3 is CASSLEGTGRRPQHF. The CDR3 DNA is TGTGCCAGCAGCTTAGAAGGGACAGGGCGTCGGCCCCAGCATTTT.

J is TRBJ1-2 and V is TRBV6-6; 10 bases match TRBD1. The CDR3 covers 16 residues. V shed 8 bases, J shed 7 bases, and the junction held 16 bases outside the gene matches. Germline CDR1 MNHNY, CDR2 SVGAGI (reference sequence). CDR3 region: CASSRQTGTGVRGYTF. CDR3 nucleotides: TGTGCCAGCTCAAGGCAAACCGGGACAGGGGTGCGTGGCTACACCTTC.